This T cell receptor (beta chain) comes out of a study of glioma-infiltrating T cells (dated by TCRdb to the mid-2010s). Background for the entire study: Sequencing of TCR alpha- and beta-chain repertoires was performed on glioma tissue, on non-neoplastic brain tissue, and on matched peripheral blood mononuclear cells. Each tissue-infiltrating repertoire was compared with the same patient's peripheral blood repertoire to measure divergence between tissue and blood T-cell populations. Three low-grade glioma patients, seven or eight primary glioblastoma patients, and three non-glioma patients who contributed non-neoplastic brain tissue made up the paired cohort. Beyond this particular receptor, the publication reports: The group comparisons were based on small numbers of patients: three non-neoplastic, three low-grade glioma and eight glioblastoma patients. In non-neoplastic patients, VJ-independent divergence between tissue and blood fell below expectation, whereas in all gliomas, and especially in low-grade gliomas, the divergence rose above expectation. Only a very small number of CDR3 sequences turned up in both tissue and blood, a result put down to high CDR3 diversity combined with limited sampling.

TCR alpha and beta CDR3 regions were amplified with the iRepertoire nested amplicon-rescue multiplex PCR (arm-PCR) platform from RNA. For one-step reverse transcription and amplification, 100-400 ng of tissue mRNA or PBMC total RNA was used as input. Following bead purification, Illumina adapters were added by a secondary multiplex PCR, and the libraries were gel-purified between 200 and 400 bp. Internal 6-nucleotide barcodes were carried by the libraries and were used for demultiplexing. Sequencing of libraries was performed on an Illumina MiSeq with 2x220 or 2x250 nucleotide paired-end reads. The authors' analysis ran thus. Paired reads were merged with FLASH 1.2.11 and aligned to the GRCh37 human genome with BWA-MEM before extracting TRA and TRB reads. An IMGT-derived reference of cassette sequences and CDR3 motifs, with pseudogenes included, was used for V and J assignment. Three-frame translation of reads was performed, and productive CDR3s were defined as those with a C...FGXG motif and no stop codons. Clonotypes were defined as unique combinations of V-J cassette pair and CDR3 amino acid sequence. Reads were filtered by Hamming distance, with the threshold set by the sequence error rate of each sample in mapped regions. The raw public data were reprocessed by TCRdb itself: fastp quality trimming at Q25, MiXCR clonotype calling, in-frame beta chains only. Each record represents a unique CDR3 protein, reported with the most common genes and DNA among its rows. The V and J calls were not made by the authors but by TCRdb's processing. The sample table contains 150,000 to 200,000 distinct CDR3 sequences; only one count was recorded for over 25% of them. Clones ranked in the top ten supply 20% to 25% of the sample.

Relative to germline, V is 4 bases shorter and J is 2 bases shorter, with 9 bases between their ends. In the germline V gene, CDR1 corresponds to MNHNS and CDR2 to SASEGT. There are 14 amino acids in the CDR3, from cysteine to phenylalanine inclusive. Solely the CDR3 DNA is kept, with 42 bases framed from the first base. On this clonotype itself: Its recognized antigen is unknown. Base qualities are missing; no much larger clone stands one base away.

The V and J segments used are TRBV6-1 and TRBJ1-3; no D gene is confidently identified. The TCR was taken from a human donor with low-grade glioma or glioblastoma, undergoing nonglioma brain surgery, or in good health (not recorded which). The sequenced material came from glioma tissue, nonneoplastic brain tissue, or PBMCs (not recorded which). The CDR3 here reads CASSGVGAGNTIYF. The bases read TGTGCCAGCAGTGGAGTAGGTGCTGGAAACACCATATATTTT.